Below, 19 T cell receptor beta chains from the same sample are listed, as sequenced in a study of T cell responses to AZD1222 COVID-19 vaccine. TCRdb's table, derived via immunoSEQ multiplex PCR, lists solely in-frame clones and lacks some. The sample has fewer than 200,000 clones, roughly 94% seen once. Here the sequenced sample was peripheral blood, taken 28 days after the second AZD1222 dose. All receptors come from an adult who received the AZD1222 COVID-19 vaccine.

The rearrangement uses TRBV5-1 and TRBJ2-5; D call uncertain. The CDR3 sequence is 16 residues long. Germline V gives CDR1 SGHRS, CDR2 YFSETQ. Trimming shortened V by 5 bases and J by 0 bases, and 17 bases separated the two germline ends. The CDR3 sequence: CASREHLQTYQETQYF. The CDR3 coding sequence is TGCGCCAGCAGGGAACATCTACAGACGTACCAAGAGACCCAGTACTTC. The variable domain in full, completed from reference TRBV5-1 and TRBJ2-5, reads KAGVTQTPRYLIKTRGQQVTLSCSPISGHRSVSWYQQTPGQGLQFLFEYFSETQRNKGNFPGRFSGRQFSNSRSEMNVSTLELGDSALYLCASREHLQTYQETQYFGPGTRLLVL.

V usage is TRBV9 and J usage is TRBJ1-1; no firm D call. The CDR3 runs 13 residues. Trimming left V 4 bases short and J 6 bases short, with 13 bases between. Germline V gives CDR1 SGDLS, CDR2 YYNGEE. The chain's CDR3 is CASSPLSSAEAFF. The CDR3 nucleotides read TGTGCCAGCAGCCCCTTGAGTAGCGCTGAAGCTTTCTTT.

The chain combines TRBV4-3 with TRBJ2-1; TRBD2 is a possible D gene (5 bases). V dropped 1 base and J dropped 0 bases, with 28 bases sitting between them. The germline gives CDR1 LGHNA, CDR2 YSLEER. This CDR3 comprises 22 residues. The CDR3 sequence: CASSQGNVLGPADLSSYNEQFF. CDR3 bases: TGCGCCAGCAGCCAAGGTAACGTACTAGGGCCAGCGGATCTTAGCTCCTACAATGAGCAGTTCTTC.

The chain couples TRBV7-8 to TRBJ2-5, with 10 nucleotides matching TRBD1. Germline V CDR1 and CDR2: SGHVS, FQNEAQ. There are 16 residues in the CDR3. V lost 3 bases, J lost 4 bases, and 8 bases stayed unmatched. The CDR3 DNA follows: TGTGCCAGCAGCTTCGGGGGACAGGGGTCAAGAGAGACCCAGTACTTC. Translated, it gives CASSFGGQGSRETQYF.

The CDR3 DNA reads TGTGCCAGCAGTGAATCAAGAGCGGAGGGGCAGCCCCAGCATTTT. Translation: CASSESRAEGQPQHF. The chain uses TRBV25-1 and TRBJ1-5; tentative D call: TRBD1 (5 bases). The V gene's germline CDR1 is MGHDK and CDR2 SYGVNS. Between the trimmed V and J ends, which lost 1 base and 7 bases, there was a span of 14 bases. The CDR3 runs 15 residues.

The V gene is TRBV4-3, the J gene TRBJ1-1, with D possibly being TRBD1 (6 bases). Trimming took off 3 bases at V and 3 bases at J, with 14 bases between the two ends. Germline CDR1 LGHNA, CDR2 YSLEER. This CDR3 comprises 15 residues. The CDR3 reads CASSHNWAGDTEAFF. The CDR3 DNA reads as TGCGCCAGCAGCCATAATTGGGCAGGGGACACTGAAGCTTTCTTT.

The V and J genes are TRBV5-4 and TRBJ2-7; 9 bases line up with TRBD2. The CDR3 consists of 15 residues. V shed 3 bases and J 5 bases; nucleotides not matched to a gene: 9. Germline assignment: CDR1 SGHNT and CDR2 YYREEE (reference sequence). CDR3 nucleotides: TGTGCCAGCAGCTGGCCGACTAGCGGAGAGAACGAGCAGTACTTC. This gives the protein CASSWPTSGENEQYF.

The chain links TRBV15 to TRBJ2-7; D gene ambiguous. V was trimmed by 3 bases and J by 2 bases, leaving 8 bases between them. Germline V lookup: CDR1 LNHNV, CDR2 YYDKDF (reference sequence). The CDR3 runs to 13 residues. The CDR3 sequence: CATSRDGPYEQYF. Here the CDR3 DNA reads TGTGCCACCAGCAGGGATGGCCCCTACGAGCAGTACTTC.

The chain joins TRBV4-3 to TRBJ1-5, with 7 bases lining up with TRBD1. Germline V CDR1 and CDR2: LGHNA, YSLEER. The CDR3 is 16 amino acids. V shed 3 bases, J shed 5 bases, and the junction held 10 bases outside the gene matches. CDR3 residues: CASSHSVGTVDQPQHF. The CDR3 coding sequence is TGCGCCAGCAGCCACTCCGTGGGGACAGTCGATCAGCCCCAGCATTTT.

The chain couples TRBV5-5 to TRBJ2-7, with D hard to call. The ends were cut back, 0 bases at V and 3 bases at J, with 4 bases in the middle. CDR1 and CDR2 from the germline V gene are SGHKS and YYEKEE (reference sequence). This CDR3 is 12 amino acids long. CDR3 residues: CASSLEGYEQYF. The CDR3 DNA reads TGTGCCAGCAGCTTGGAAGGCTACGAGCAGTACTTC.

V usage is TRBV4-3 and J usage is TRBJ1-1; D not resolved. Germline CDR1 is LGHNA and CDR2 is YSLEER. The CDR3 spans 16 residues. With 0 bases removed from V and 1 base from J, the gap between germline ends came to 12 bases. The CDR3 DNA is TGCGCCAGCAGCCAAGACGGATTAGACGGGAACACTGAAGCTTTCTTT. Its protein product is CASSQDGLDGNTEAFF.

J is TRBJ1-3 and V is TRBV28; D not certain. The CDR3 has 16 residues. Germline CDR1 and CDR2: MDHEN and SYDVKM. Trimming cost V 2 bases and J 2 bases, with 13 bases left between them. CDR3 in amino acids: CASSLSGKRTGNTIYF. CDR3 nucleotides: TGTGCCAGCAGTTTAAGTGGGAAAAGGACTGGAAACACCATATATTTT.

The CDR3 sequence is CASSSRDRGNTEAFF. The CDR3 DNA sequence: TGTGCCAGCAGCTCCAGGGACAGGGGAAACACTGAAGCTTTCTTT. The chain has TRBV7-9 and TRBJ1-1, with 10 bases matching TRBD1. The CDR3 contains 15 residues. Trimming cost V 4 bases and J 2 bases; bases outside gene matches: 4. Germline V gene lookup returns CDR1 SEHNR and CDR2 FQNEAQ (reference sequence).

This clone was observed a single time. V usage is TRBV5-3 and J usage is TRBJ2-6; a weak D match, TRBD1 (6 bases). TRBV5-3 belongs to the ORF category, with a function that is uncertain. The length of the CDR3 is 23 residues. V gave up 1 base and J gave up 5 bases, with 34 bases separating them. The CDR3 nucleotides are TGTGCCAGAAGCTTGAACTTTGGGGGACACACGGGCAGGGGACGGTGGAGGGCCAACGTCCTGACTTTC. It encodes CARSLNFGGHTGRGRWRANVLTF.

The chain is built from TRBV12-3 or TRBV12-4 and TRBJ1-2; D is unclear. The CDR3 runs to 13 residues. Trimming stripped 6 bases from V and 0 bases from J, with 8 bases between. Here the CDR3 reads CASSLTTNYGYTF. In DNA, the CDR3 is TGTGCCAGCAGCCTCACAACTAACTATGGCTACACCTTC.

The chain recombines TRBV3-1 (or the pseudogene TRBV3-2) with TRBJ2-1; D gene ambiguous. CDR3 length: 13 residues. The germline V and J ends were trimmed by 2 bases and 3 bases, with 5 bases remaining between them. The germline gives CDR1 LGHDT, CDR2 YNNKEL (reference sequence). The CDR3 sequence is CASSQQSYNEQFF. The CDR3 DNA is TGTGCCAGCAGCCAACAGAGCTACAATGAGCAGTTCTTC.

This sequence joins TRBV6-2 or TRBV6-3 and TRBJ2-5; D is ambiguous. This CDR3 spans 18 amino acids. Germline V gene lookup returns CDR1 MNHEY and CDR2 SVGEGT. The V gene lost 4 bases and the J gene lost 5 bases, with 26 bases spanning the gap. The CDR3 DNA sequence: TGTGCCAGCAGTTTCAACCTGAGAAAAACTGGATTGGTGGAGACCCAGTACTTC. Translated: CASSFNLRKTGLVETQYF.

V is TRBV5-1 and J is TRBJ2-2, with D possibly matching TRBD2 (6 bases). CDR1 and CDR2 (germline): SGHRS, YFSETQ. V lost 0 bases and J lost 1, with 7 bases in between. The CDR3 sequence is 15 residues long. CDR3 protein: CASSLGGENTGELFF. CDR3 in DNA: TGCGCCAGCAGCTTGGGCGGGGAGAACACCGGGGAGCTGTTTTTT.

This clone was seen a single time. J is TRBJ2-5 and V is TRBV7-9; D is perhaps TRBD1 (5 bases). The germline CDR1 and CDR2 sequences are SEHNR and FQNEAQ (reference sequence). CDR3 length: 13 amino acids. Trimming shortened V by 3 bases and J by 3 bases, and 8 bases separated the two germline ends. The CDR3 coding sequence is TGTGCCAGCAGCTTGGACACCGAAGAGACCCAGTACTTC. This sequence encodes CASSLDTEETQYF. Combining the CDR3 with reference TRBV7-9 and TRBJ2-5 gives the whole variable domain DTGVSQNPRHKITKRGQNVTFRCDPISEHNRLYWYRQTLGQGPEFLTYFQNEAQLEKSRLLSDRFSAERPKGSFSTLEIQRTEQGDSAMYLCASSLDTEETQYFGPGTRLLVL.